This T cell receptor (beta chain) was recorded in a study of blood T cell repertoires in COVID-19. This clone has only one observation. This CDR3 has 14 amino acids. Germline V gene sequence: CDR1 SEHNR, CDR2 FQNEAQ (reference sequence). Between the trimmed V and J ends, which lost 0 bases and 2 bases, there was a span of 8 bases. Original processing methods: Reference gene primers were amplified, and this amplification served to estimate nucleated cell counts. Some clones are missing from TCRdb's copy, which holds only in-frame ones; the method was immunoSEQ multiplex PCR. That table supplies the V and J calls and clone size; D and trimming were determined from the DNA. The sample includes about 80,000 clones, about 82% of them seen just once.

Sequenced material: peripheral blood. The chain recombines TRBV7-9 with TRBJ2-7; D is possibly TRBD1 (6 bases). The sequence was collected from a man in his forties or fifties with COVID-19, enrolled during active disease. CDR3 region: CASSLAGAAYEQYF. Here the CDR3 DNA reads TGTGCCAGCAGCTTAGCGGGGGCAGCCTACGAGCAGTACTTC.